This T cell receptor beta chain was observed in a study of PD-L1 blockade in urothelial cancer. Study-wide background: Male sex and bladder-origin urothelial cancer characterized about 90% of the roughly 30 patients. A median approximately 140,000 T cells were found in blood samples. Points from the study as a whole: Sub-median blood TCR clonality before treatment predicted longer survival. Durable-benefit cases showed more tumor-associated blood clone expansion at 3 weeks.

Some clones are missing from TCRdb's copy, which holds only in-frame ones; the method was immunoSEQ multiplex PCR. The table includes about 110,000 clones, approximately 86% detected once. With regard to this clone: Its antigen is unidentified.

This clonotype originated in a man aged 50 to 59 with urothelial cancer. Specimen: PBMCs, collected around atezolizumab (anti-PD-L1) treatment.

The CDR3 loop reads CASSSGTGYVDEQFF. The CDR3 DNA reads as TGTGCCAGCAGCTCCGGGACAGGGTACGTCGATGAGCAGTTCTTC. This rearrangement joins TRBV5-8 to TRBJ2-1; 9 positions agree with TRBD1. V was clipped by 3 bases and J by 8 bases; unmatched bases: 9. CDR3 length equals 15 residues. Germline values: CDR1 SGHTS, CDR2 YDEGEE.